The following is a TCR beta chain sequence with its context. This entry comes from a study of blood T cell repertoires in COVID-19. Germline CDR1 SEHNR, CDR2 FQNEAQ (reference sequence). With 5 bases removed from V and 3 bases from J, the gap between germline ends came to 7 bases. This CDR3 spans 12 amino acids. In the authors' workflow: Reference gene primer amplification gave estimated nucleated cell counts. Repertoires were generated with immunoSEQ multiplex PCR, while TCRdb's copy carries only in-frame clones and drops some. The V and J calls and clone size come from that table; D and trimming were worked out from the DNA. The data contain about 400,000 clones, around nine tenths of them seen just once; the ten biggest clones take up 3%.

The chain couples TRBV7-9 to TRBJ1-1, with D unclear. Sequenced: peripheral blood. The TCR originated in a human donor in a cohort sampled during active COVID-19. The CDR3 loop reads CASSPTDTEAFF. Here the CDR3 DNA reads TGTGCCAGCAGCCCCACAGACACTGAAGCTTTCTTT.